These T cell receptor beta chains were read from a single sample in a study of cytomegalovirus exposure and HLA in healthy donors. Profiling relied on immunoSEQ multiplex PCR, and the TCRdb table lists in-frame clones only, not all of them. The table lists some 200,000 clones, approximately 88% of them singletons. The sequenced material came from PBMCs. The receptors were gathered from a woman in her fifties or sixties in good health and CMV-seropositive. Both conserved end residues are part of each CDR3. The D gene is left open where the match is weak. Some rows have no size entry. The others give once, few or many, or a class for an expanded clone.

abundance: NA
d_gene: TRBD1
j_gene: TRBJ1-3
v_gene: TRBV2
CDR3aa: CASHTGGGGNTIYF
CDR3nt: TGTGCCAGTCACACAGGGGGCGGTGGAAACACCATATATTTT

abundance: NA
d_gene: NA
j_gene: TRBJ2-1
v_gene: TRBV6-5
CDR3aa: CASRGPGVGEQFF
CDR3nt: TGTGCCAGCAGGGGGCCGGGGGTTGGGGAGCAGTTCTTC

abundance: few
d_gene: NA
j_gene: TRBJ2-7
v_gene: TRBV30
CDR3aa: CAWIPGYEQYF
CDR3nt: TGTGCCTGGATTCCGGGCTACGAGCAGTACTTC

abundance: NA
d_gene: NA
j_gene: TRBJ2-5
v_gene: TRBV13
CDR3aa: CASSDQGQGLYSETQYF
CDR3nt: TGTGCCAGCAGCGACCAGGGGCAGGGCCTCTATTCCGAGACCCAGTACTTC

abundance: once
d_gene: TRBD1
j_gene: TRBJ2-7
v_gene: TRBV18
CDR3aa: CASSPEGTGRALEQYF
CDR3nt: TGTGCCAGCTCACCAGAAGGGACAGGGAGAGCGCTCGAGCAGTACTTC

abundance: NA
d_gene: NA
j_gene: TRBJ1-4
v_gene: TRBV4-1
CDR3aa: CASSQDLGVGEKLFF
CDR3nt: TGTGCCAGCAGCCAAGATCTGGGAGTGGGGGAAAAACTGTTTTTT

abundance: NA
d_gene: NA
j_gene: TRBJ1-2
v_gene: TRBV7-2
CDR3aa: CASSLGQVPGYTF
CDR3nt: TGTGCCAGCAGCTTAGGCCAGGTTCCTGGCTACACCTTC

abundance: NA
d_gene: TRBD1
j_gene: TRBJ2-2
v_gene: TRBV5-4
CDR3aa: CASSLDPPGQVTGELFF
CDR3nt: TGTGCCAGCAGCTTGGACCCCCCGGGACAGGTCACCGGGGAGCTGTTTTTT

abundance: NA
d_gene: NA
j_gene: TRBJ2-7
v_gene: TRBV4-3
CDR3aa: CASSSTDSPPYEQYF
CDR3nt: TGCGCCAGCAGCTCGACGGACAGCCCTCCCTACGAGCAGTACTTC

abundance: NA
d_gene: TRBD1
j_gene: TRBJ2-7
v_gene: TRBV6-6
CDR3aa: CASSRTGGLSYEQYF
CDR3nt: TGTGCCAGCAGCCGGACAGGGGGCCTATCCTACGAGCAGTACTTC

abundance: NA
d_gene: TRBD2
j_gene: TRBJ2-5
v_gene: TRBV5-1
CDR3aa: CASSFQDGGAGETQYF
CDR3nt: TGCGCCAGCAGCTTTCAAGACGGGGGGGCCGGCGAGACCCAGTACTTC

abundance: NA
d_gene: TRBD2
j_gene: TRBJ2-1
v_gene: TRBV7-2
CDR3aa: CASSLGLDEQFF
CDR3nt: TGTGCCAGCAGCCTAGGACTAGATGAGCAGTTCTTC

abundance: NA
d_gene: NA
j_gene: TRBJ1-2
v_gene: TRBV27
CDR3aa: CASSLIPGATRGGYTF
CDR3nt: TGTGCCAGCAGTTTAATCCCTGGGGCTACAAGGGGGGGCTACACCTTC

abundance: NA
d_gene: TRBD1
j_gene: TRBJ1-6
v_gene: TRBV18
CDR3aa: CASSSGQYNSPLHF
CDR3nt: TGTGCCAGCTCATCGGGACAGTATAATTCACCCCTCCACTTT

abundance: NA
d_gene: NA
j_gene: TRBJ1-5
v_gene: TRBV5-5
CDR3aa: CASSRDTKLNQPQHF
CDR3nt: TGTGCCAGCAGCCGGGACACAAAATTAAATCAGCCCCAGCATTTT

abundance: NA
d_gene: TRBD1
j_gene: TRBJ2-3
v_gene: TRBV2
CDR3aa: CASSPDRGSDTDTQYF
CDR3nt: TGTGCCAGCAGTCCTGACAGGGGGTCGGACACAGATACGCAGTATTTT

abundance: NA
d_gene: TRBD1
j_gene: TRBJ1-1
v_gene: TRBV7-9
CDR3aa: CASSLGQGSEAFF
CDR3nt: TGTGCCAGCAGCTTGGGACAGGGAAGCGAAGCTTTCTTT

abundance: NA
d_gene: NA
j_gene: TRBJ2-3
v_gene: TRBV5-1
CDR3aa: CASSAEGSLSDTQYF
CDR3nt: TGCGCCAGCAGCGCGGAGGGTAGCCTCTCAGATACGCAGTATTTT

abundance: NA
d_gene: NA
j_gene: TRBJ2-1
v_gene: TRBV2
CDR3aa: CASSGLGYNEQFF
CDR3nt: TGTGCCAGCTCGGGACTCGGCTACAATGAGCAGTTCTTC

abundance: NA
d_gene: TRBD2
j_gene: TRBJ2-1
v_gene: TRBV11-3
CDR3aa: CASSLEGKRGGNEQFF
CDR3nt: TGTGCCAGCAGCTTAGAGGGGAAGCGGGGGGGCAATGAGCAGTTCTTC

abundance: once
d_gene: TRBD1
j_gene: TRBJ1-2
v_gene: TRBV6-5
CDR3aa: CASSPDRVGGYTF
CDR3nt: TGTGCCAGCAGCCCGGACAGGGTTGGTGGCTACACCTTC

abundance: NA
d_gene: NA
j_gene: TRBJ2-5
v_gene: TRBV11-2
CDR3aa: CASSLDRVGGETQYF
CDR3nt: TGTGCCAGCAGCTTAGACAGGGTGGGAGGAGAGACCCAGTACTTC

abundance: NA
d_gene: NA
j_gene: TRBJ2-7
v_gene: TRBV21-1
CDR3aa: CASTPDRSTYEQYF
CDR3nt: TGTGCCAGCACTCCCGACAGGTCCACCTACGAGCAGTACTTC

abundance: few
d_gene: NA
j_gene: TRBJ2-7
v_gene: TRBV5-8
CDR3aa: CASSLADYEQYF
CDR3nt: TGTGCCAGCAGCTTGGCAGACTACGAGCAGTACTTC

abundance: few
d_gene: TRBD2
j_gene: TRBJ2-7
v_gene: TRBV6-5
CDR3aa: CASTRGGLEGEQYF
CDR3nt: TGTGCCAGCACCCGCGGGGGTCTAGAGGGCGAGCAGTACTTC

abundance: NA
d_gene: NA
j_gene: TRBJ2-5
v_gene: TRBV5-4
CDR3aa: CASSLRSQGGETQYF
CDR3nt: TGTGCCAGCAGCCTACGAAGCCAGGGGGGAGAGACCCAGTACTTC

abundance: NA
d_gene: NA
j_gene: TRBJ1-1
v_gene: TRBV7-2
CDR3aa: CASSLEGGKAFF
CDR3nt: TGTGCCAGCAGCCTGGAAGGAGGGAAAGCTTTCTTT

abundance: NA
d_gene: TRBD1
j_gene: TRBJ1-6
v_gene: TRBV10-3
CDR3aa: CAISEGPGQNSPLHF
CDR3nt: TGTGCCATCAGTGAAGGACCGGGACAGAATTCACCCCTCCACTTT

abundance: NA
d_gene: NA
j_gene: TRBJ1-4
v_gene: TRBV7-9
CDR3aa: CASSDRSRELFF
CDR3nt: TGTGCCAGCAGCGACAGGAGTCGTGAGCTGTTTTTT

abundance: NA
d_gene: NA
j_gene: TRBJ1-5
v_gene: TRBV19
CDR3aa: CASRRVGNQPQHF
CDR3nt: TGTGCCAGTAGGAGGGTCGGTAATCAGCCCCAGCATTTT

abundance: NA
d_gene: TRBD2
j_gene: TRBJ2-1
v_gene: TRBV7-3
CDR3aa: CASSLSAGGWNEQFF
CDR3nt: TGTGCCAGCAGCTTGTCAGCGGGGGGTTGGAATGAGCAGTTCTTC

abundance: NA
d_gene: TRBD2
j_gene: TRBJ2-7
v_gene: TRBV7-9
CDR3aa: CASSPAGTTLLYEQYF
CDR3nt: TGTGCCAGCAGCCCCGCCGGGACTACCTTACTTTACGAGCAGTACTTC

abundance: NA
d_gene: NA
j_gene: TRBJ2-1
v_gene: TRBV2
CDR3aa: CASREGPGRFF
CDR3nt: TGTGCCAGCAGGGAGGGGCCAGGTCGATTCTTC

abundance: NA
d_gene: NA
j_gene: TRBJ2-7
v_gene: TRBV12-5
CDR3aa: CASGRRGLPDPYEQYF
CDR3nt: TGTGCTAGTGGTCGGCGGGGGCTGCCTGACCCCTACGAGCAGTACTTC

abundance: few
d_gene: NA
j_gene: TRBJ1-4
v_gene: TRBV2
CDR3aa: CASSGGGKLFF
CDR3nt: TGTGCCAGCAGTGGGGGGGGAAAACTGTTTTTT

abundance: few
d_gene: TRBD1
j_gene: TRBJ1-4
v_gene: TRBV27
CDR3aa: CASSSRGTGPYEKLFF
CDR3nt: TGTGCCAGCAGTTCACGCGGGACAGGTCCGTATGAAAAACTGTTTTTT

abundance: few
d_gene: NA
j_gene: TRBJ2-5
v_gene: TRBV15
CDR3aa: CATSRNWDPRGGTQYF
CDR3nt: TGTGCCACCAGCAGAAACTGGGACCCGCGGGGCGGGACCCAGTACTTC

abundance: NA
d_gene: NA
j_gene: TRBJ2-1
v_gene: TRBV6-4
CDR3aa: CASRCGGPLLDEQFF
CDR3nt: TGTGCCAGCAGATGCGGGGGCCCATTGCTGGATGAGCAGTTCTTC

abundance: NA
d_gene: NA
j_gene: TRBJ2-3
v_gene: TRBV7-6
CDR3aa: CASSLIGGGGRSTDTQYF
CDR3nt: TGTGCCAGCAGCTTAATAGGTGGAGGGGGCCGCAGCACAGATACGCAGTATTTT

abundance: NA
d_gene: TRBD1
j_gene: TRBJ2-4
v_gene: TRBV29-1
CDR3aa: CSVARQGTKNIQYF
CDR3nt: TGCAGCGTAGCTAGACAGGGGACGAAAAACATTCAGTACTTC

abundance: NA
d_gene: TRBD1
j_gene: TRBJ1-6
v_gene: TRBV7-9
CDR3aa: CASSPPQAGGSSPLHF
CDR3nt: TGTGCCAGCAGCCCCCCGCAGGCAGGGGGAAGTTCACCCCTCCACTTT

abundance: NA
d_gene: NA
j_gene: TRBJ2-5
v_gene: TRBV4-2
CDR3aa: CASSQVGRAGDQETQYF
CDR3nt: TGTGCCAGCAGCCAAGTAGGGCGGGCGGGCGACCAAGAGACCCAGTACTTC

abundance: NA
d_gene: NA
j_gene: TRBJ1-2
v_gene: TRBV7-9
CDR3aa: CASSLMETANYGYTF
CDR3nt: TGTGCCAGCAGCTTAATGGAAACAGCAAACTATGGCTACACCTTC

abundance: NA
d_gene: NA
j_gene: TRBJ1-6
v_gene: TRBV6-6
CDR3aa: CASRQGVGNSPLHF
CDR3nt: TGTGCCAGCAGACAGGGAGTAGGTAATTCACCCCTCCACTTT

abundance: NA
d_gene: NA
j_gene: TRBJ2-7
v_gene: TRBV11-2
CDR3aa: CASSLDEGSIREQYF
CDR3nt: TGTGCCAGCAGCTTAGACGAGGGTTCTATACGAGAGCAGTACTTC

abundance: few
d_gene: TRBD1
j_gene: TRBJ2-7
v_gene: TRBV4-1
CDR3aa: CASSQDRGTGGYEQYF
CDR3nt: TGCGCCAGCAGCCAAGATAGGGGAACAGGGGGATACGAGCAGTACTTC

abundance: NA
d_gene: NA
j_gene: TRBJ2-7
v_gene: TRBV4-2
CDR3aa: CASSQEETAYEQYF
CDR3nt: TGTGCCAGCAGCCAAGAGGAAACAGCCTACGAGCAGTACTTC

abundance: once
d_gene: NA
j_gene: TRBJ1-4
v_gene: TRBV5-1
CDR3aa: CASSLGEGPGPFF
CDR3nt: TGCGCCAGCAGCTTGGGGGAGGGGCCGGGCCCGTTTTTT

abundance: NA
d_gene: TRBD2
j_gene: TRBJ2-3
v_gene: TRBV6-6
CDR3aa: CASSRNQRGGRNTQYF
CDR3nt: TGTGCCAGCAGTCGTAATCAGCGGGGGGGCCGAAATACGCAGTATTTT

abundance: NA
d_gene: NA
j_gene: TRBJ1-5
v_gene: TRBV28
CDR3aa: CASSLFRQGQPQHF
CDR3nt: TGTGCCAGCAGTTTGTTCCGCCAGGGCCAGCCCCAGCATTTT

abundance: NA
d_gene: TRBD2
j_gene: TRBJ2-7
v_gene: TRBV6-5
CDR3aa: CASSYPIAGRYEQYF
CDR3nt: TGTGCCAGCAGTTACCCTATAGCGGGGCGTTACGAGCAGTACTTC

abundance: NA
d_gene: NA
j_gene: TRBJ1-6
v_gene: TRBV30
CDR3aa: CAWSVPVSYNSPLHF
CDR3nt: TGTGCCTGGAGTGTTCCAGTCTCCTATAATTCACCCCTCCACTTT

abundance: NA
d_gene: TRBD1
j_gene: TRBJ1-2
v_gene: TRBV10-3
CDR3aa: CAISGEQGAGYTF
CDR3nt: TGTGCCATCAGTGGGGAGCAGGGGGCCGGCTACACCTTC

abundance: NA
d_gene: TRBD1
j_gene: TRBJ2-2
v_gene: TRBV5-1
CDR3aa: CASSYRRTGENTGELFF
CDR3nt: TGCGCCAGCAGCTACCGTCGGACAGGGGAAAACACCGGGGAGCTGTTTTTT

abundance: NA
d_gene: NA
j_gene: TRBJ2-1
v_gene: TRBV4-3
CDR3aa: CASSQGGAGSYNEQFF
CDR3nt: TGCGCCAGCAGCCAAGGCGGGGCTGGCTCCTACAATGAGCAGTTCTTC

abundance: NA
d_gene: TRBD2
j_gene: TRBJ2-5
v_gene: TRBV5-1
CDR3aa: CASSGGGGGQETQYF
CDR3nt: TGCGCCAGCAGCGGAGGCGGGGGGGGACAAGAGACCCAGTACTTC

abundance: NA
d_gene: TRBD2
j_gene: TRBJ2-3
v_gene: TRBV28
CDR3aa: CASSPLLAGGTDTQYF
CDR3nt: TGTGCCAGCAGTCCCCTGCTAGCGGGGGGCACAGATACGCAGTATTTT

abundance: NA
d_gene: TRBD2
j_gene: TRBJ2-7
v_gene: TRBV15
CDR3aa: CATSEGRGSSYEQYF
CDR3nt: TGTGCCACCTCCGAGGGGCGGGGGAGCTCCTACGAGCAGTACTTC

abundance: once
d_gene: NA
j_gene: TRBJ1-2
v_gene: TRBV6-6
CDR3aa: CASSYEGSYGYTF
CDR3nt: TGTGCCAGCAGTTACGAGGGTAGCTATGGCTACACCTTC